The 30 T cell receptor beta chains presented below share a single source sample, sequenced in a study of T-cell reconstitution after alpha-beta-depleted transplantation in children. Unique molecular identifiers were built into the TCRbeta library. TCRdb reanalysed the PCR reads using MiXCR and keeps one entry per CDR3 protein. The sample contains around 78,000 distinct CDR3 sequences, about 7% of which appear only once. This material consisted of PBMCs from the stem cell graft donor, taken from the stem cell graft. These receptors all stem from a human donor who donated a stem cell graft to a child with acute lymphoblastic leukemia.

This clonotype was counted ten times or more. The chain links TRBV27 to TRBJ2-7; TRBD2 matches at 7 bases. The CDR3 is 13 residues long. From germline, CDR1 is MNHEY and CDR2 SMNVEV (reference sequence). With V trimmed by 1 base and J by 4 bases, 1 base remained unmatched. The CDR3: CASSLWGGYEQYF. CDR3 DNA: TGTGCCAGCAGTTTATGGGGGGGGTACGAGCAGTACTTC.

This clonotype was found many times. CDR3 in amino acids: CASSFISEEKNIQYF. The CDR3 DNA reads TGTGCCAGCAGTTTTATCTCAGAAGAAAAAAACATTCAGTACTTC. The chain uses TRBV12-3 or TRBV12-4 and TRBJ2-4; no reliable D call. Deletions cut 3 bases from V and 4 bases from J, with 13 bases between. This CDR3 region has 15 residues.

This clonotype was recorded at least ten times. The rearrangement uses TRBV7-9 and TRBJ1-1, with D perhaps matching TRBD1 (6 bases). The germline gives CDR1 SEHNR, CDR2 FQNEAQ (reference sequence). The CDR3 consists of 14 residues. V was shortened by 4 bases and J by 2 bases, with 11 bases between the two germline ends. Written as DNA, the CDR3 is TGTGCCAGCAGCTCCGGGACATACAACACTGAAGCTTTCTTT. As protein: CASSSGTYNTEAFF.

This clonotype has at least ten counts. The chain couples TRBV5-1 to TRBJ1-1, with D possibly being TRBD1 (6 bases). The CDR3 is 13 residues long. Per germline, CDR1 SGHRS and CDR2 YFSETQ. Trimming removed 0 bases at V and 8 bases at J, with 11 bases between. CDR3 DNA: TGCGCCAGCAGCTTGGGTGGGGGCACAGAAGCTTTCTTT. It yields the protein CASSLGGGTEAFF.

This clonotype was detected only once. The chain is built from TRBV4-2 and TRBJ1-5; D uncertain. The CDR3 sequence is 16 residues long. The germline V gene encodes CDR1 LGHNA and CDR2 YNFKEQ. V lost 0 bases and J lost 5, with 14 bases in between. The CDR3 region has the DNA TGTGCCAGCAGCCAAGACTCTAAGGCCTCTTATCAGCCCCAGCATTTT. Protein: CASSQDSKASYQPQHF.

There are many counts of this clonotype. The CDR3 region is CASSMLRDTGELFF. CDR3 in DNA: TGTGCCAGTAGTATGCTCAGGGACACCGGGGAGCTGTTTTTT. The chain recombines TRBV19 with TRBJ2-2, with D maybe TRBD1 (5 bases). This CDR3 spans 14 amino acids. In germline, CDR1 is LNHDA, CDR2 SQIVND (reference sequence). Trimming removed 3 bases from V and 3 bases from J, with 8 bases in between.

At least ten counts were recorded for this clonotype. The genes are TRBV5-6 and TRBJ1-1; maybe TRBD1 (6 bases). This CDR3 spans 14 amino acids. The V end lost 4 bases, the J end lost 5 bases, and 15 bases lay between the germline ends. CDR1 SGHDT and CDR2 YYEEEE come from the germline V gene. The DNA of the CDR3 is TGTGCCAGCAGCGCTATCACAGGGCGTACTGAAGCTTTCTTT. Translating gives CASSAITGRTEAFF.

This clonotype was counted ten times or more. The chain combines TRBV7-6 with TRBJ2-2; possibly TRBD2 for D (7 bases). The CDR3 has 14 residues. The V end lost 4 bases, the J end lost 4 bases, and 10 bases lay between the germline ends. Germline assignment: CDR1 SGHVS and CDR2 FNYEAQ. In nucleotides, the CDR3 is TGTGCCAGCAGCTCGGGGGGCCTCACCGGGGAGCTGTTTTTT. It specifies CASSSGGLTGELFF.

This clonotype was found a few times. The chain couples TRBV7-6 to TRBJ2-1, with 7 bases fitting TRBD2. The CDR3 extends over 15 amino acids. V was pared by 6 bases and J by 0 bases, with 5 bases of the junction left unmatched. Germline V gene sequence: CDR1 SGHVS, CDR2 FNYEAQ. The CDR3 here is CASRKAGNSYNEQFF. In nucleotides, the CDR3 is TGTGCCAGCAGGAAAGCGGGAAACTCCTACAATGAGCAGTTCTTC. Supplemented by reference TRBV7-6 and TRBJ2-1, the full variable domain reads GAGVSQSPRYKVTKRGQDVALRCDPISGHVSLYWYRQALGQGPEFLTYFNYEAQQDKSGLPNDRFSAERPEGSISTLTIQRTEQRDSAMYRCASRKAGNSYNEQFFGPGTRLTVL.

This clonotype was counted many times. The gene calls are TRBV29-1 and TRBJ2-1; TRBD1 aligns across 9 bases. This CDR3 is 14 amino acids long. V was clipped by 6 bases and J by 6 bases; unmatched bases: 9. Germline V lookup: CDR1 SQVTM, CDR2 ANQGSEA. The DNA for the CDR3 is TGCAGCGTGGATTATGGGACAGGGAGCAATGAGCAGTTCTTC. Encoded protein: CSVDYGTGSNEQFF.

This clonotype came up a few times. The rearrangement joins TRBV18 to TRBJ2-3; D possibly corresponds to TRBD1 (5 bases). V gave up 3 bases and J gave up 2 bases, with 9 bases separating them. The CDR3 runs 14 residues. Germline V CDR1 and CDR2: KGHSH, LQKENI. The CDR3: CASSPLTDTDTQYF. CDR3 in DNA: TGTGCCAGCTCACCCCTGACAGACACAGATACGCAGTATTTT. The variable domain in full, with the rest retrieved from reference TRBV18 and TRBJ2-3, is NAGVMQNPRHLVRRRGQEARLRCSPMKGHSHVYWYRQLPEEGLKFMVYLQKENIIDESGMPKERFSAEFPKEGPSILRIQQVVRGDSAAYFCASSPLTDTDTQYFGPGTRLTVL.

This clonotype showed up just a few times. J is TRBJ2-3 and V is TRBV6-4; D unclear. In germline, CDR1 is MRHNA, CDR2 SNTAGT. V was cut by 3 bases and J by 5 bases, with 9 bases left in between. CDR3 length equals 13 residues. The CDR3 sequence is CASSETIRDTQYF. In DNA, the CDR3 is TGTGCCAGCAGTGAGACCATACGAGATACGCAGTATTTT.

In this sample, this clonotype turned up many times. The chain carries TRBV4-3 and TRBJ1-2; tentatively, D is TRBD1 (6 bases). The CDR3 runs to 15 residues. CDR1 LGHNA and CDR2 YSLEER come from the germline V gene. The ends were cut back, 2 bases at V and 2 bases at J, with 12 bases in the middle. CDR3 in amino acids: CASSQSTGPNYGYTF. DNA for the CDR3: TGCGCCAGCAGCCAATCAACAGGGCCAAACTATGGCTACACCTTC.

This clonotype occurred many times. The V and J genes are TRBV6-1 and TRBJ2-1; D is perhaps TRBD2 (6 bases). The CDR3 is 13 residues long. The V gene's germline CDR1 is MNHNS and CDR2 SASEGT. V was shortened by 4 bases and J by 3 bases, with 7 bases between the two germline ends. The CDR3 sequence is CASSGGDYNEQFF. Here the CDR3 DNA reads TGTGCCAGCAGTGGGGGGGACTACAATGAGCAGTTCTTC.

This clonotype has at least ten counts. The gene calls are TRBV7-3 and TRBJ1-2, with a possible D match to TRBD1 (5 bases). The CDR3 covers 16 residues. Germline lookup yields CDR1 SGHTA and CDR2 FQGTGA. V was clipped by 5 bases and J by 4 bases, with 20 bases between them. CDR3 nucleotide sequence: TGTGCCAGCAGCCCCTATGGGGGGGTCGACATCTATGGCTACACCTTC. Translating it yields CASSPYGGVDIYGYTF.

This clonotype was recorded many times. This chain links TRBV28 with TRBJ1-1; the match to TRBD1 covers 8 bases. CDR3 size: 17 residues. The V segment lost 4 bases and the J segment 0 bases; nucleotides outside the gene matches: 10. Germline V gene data show CDR1 as MDHEN and CDR2 as SYDVKM. The DNA for the CDR3 is TGTGCCAGCAGTTCAAATATTCAGGGGGCCATGAACACTGAAGCTTTCTTT. Its translation is CASSSNIQGAMNTEAFF.

This clonotype was detected many times. The V and J genes are TRBV5-1 and TRBJ2-7; D ambiguous. The CDR3 length is 13 residues. Germline loops: CDR1 SGHRS, CDR2 YFSETQ. Trimming removed 1 base from V and 1 base from J, with 6 bases in between. The CDR3 DNA reads TGCGCCAGCAGCTTGAATCCATCCTACGAGCAGTACTTC. Protein product: CASSLNPSYEQYF.

This clonotype was observed many times. The chain employs TRBV12-3 or TRBV12-4 and TRBJ1-5, with D perhaps matching TRBD1 (5 bases). The length of the CDR3 is 12 residues. V lost 6 bases and J lost 4, with 7 bases in between. The chain's CDR3 is CASSPGNQPQHF. For the CDR3, the DNA is TGTGCCAGCAGCCCAGGGAATCAGCCCCAGCATTTT.

This clonotype has a count of ten or more. The CDR3 DNA sequence: TGTGCCAGCATGCCCGGGACAGGGACGAACGAGCAGTACTTC. Protein sequence: CASMPGTGTNEQYF. The rearrangement joins TRBV7-9 to TRBJ2-7; 9 bases are shared with TRBD1. CDR3 length equals 14 residues. The germline V gene encodes CDR1 SEHNR and CDR2 FQNEAQ (reference sequence). J lost 5 bases, V lost 7 bases, and 9 bases had no gene match.

The sample holds many counts of this clonotype. V and J are TRBV2 and TRBJ2-7, with D uncertain. The germline CDR1 and CDR2 sequences are SNHLY and FYNNEI. Trimming removed 6 bases at V and 0 bases at J, with 12 bases between. The CDR3 sequence is 14 residues long. The DNA for the CDR3 is TGTGCCAGCAGCCTTGTCCTGTACTCCTACGAGCAGTACTTC. This sequence encodes CASSLVLYSYEQYF.

This clonotype was seen at least ten times. This chain connects TRBV3-1 to TRBJ2-7; 7 positions match TRBD2. This CDR3 has 14 residues. Germline V gives CDR1 LGHDT, CDR2 YNNKEL (reference sequence). Trimming removed 4 bases from V and 6 bases from J; junction bases left unmatched: 9. CDR3 nucleotide sequence: TGTGCCAGCAGCCTCCTCGGACTAGGGGCCGAGCAGTACTTC. This translates into CASSLLGLGAEQYF.

This clonotype was observed many times. The rearrangement uses TRBV29-1 and TRBJ1-3, with 7 bases that match TRBD1. This CDR3 region has 15 residues. The V gene's germline CDR1 is SQVTM and CDR2 ANQGSEA. J was trimmed by 3 bases and V by 7 bases; bases with no gene match: 12. The CDR3 DNA reads as TGCAGCGGCCAACTATTACAGGGGAATGGAAACACCATATATTTT. It encodes CSGQLLQGNGNTIYF.

This clonotype was seen many times. The conserved phenylalanine or tryptophan is not found at the CDR3 terminus, so this likely reflects a read error. In nucleotides, the CDR3 is TGTGCCAGCAGCACCTACCAAGAGACCCAGTACTCC. This sequence encodes CASSTYQETQYS. The V and J genes are TRBV7-2 and TRBJ2-5, with D uncertain. CDR3 length: 12 residues. Trimming took off 5 bases at V and 0 bases at J, with 4 bases between the two ends. The germline V gene has CDR1 SGHTA and CDR2 FQGNSA.

This clonotype was seen ten or more times. The rearrangement joins TRBV12-3 or TRBV12-4 to TRBJ1-2; D is unclear. The CDR3 length is 14 residues. V lost 7 bases to trimming and J lost 5 bases, with 17 bases between them. The CDR3 coding sequence is TGTGCCAGCAACCTAGCACGGTCGGGATATGGCTACACCTTC. This translates into CASNLARSGYGYTF.

In this sample, this clonotype turned up many times. This chain connects TRBV5-4 to TRBJ2-3; tentatively, D is TRBD1 (5 bases). CDR1 and CDR2 (germline): SGHNT, YYREEE (reference sequence). Trimming pared 3 bases from V and 6 bases from J, leaving 14 bases between. This CDR3 is built from 14 residues. In DNA, the CDR3 is TGTGCCAGCAGCTGGGGCCCTGAGCTGGATACGCAGTATTTT. Its protein is CASSWGPELDTQYF. Combining the CDR3 with reference TRBV5-4 and TRBJ2-3 gives the whole variable domain ETGVTQSPTHLIKTRGQQVTLRCSSQSGHNTVSWYQQALGQGPQFIFQYYREEENGRGNFPPRFSGLQFPNYSSELNVNALELDDSALYLCASSWGPELDTQYFGPGTRLTVL.

Ten or more counts support this clonotype. This sequence joins TRBV11-3 and TRBJ2-1, with 14 bases fitting TRBD2. This CDR3 is 18 amino acids long. J lost 7 bases, V lost 1 base, and 9 bases had no gene match. The germline gives CDR1 SGHNT, CDR2 YENEEA. For the CDR3, the DNA is TGTGCCAGCAGCTTAGTAGTCCCCCGGACTAGCGGGGGGAATGAGCAGTTCTTC. Translation gives CASSLVVPRTSGGNEQFF.

In this sample, this clonotype turned up many times. The gene calls are TRBV7-2 and TRBJ2-3; no definite D call. Trimming removed 4 bases from V and 0 bases from J, with 8 bases in between. Germline V lookup: CDR1 SGHTA, CDR2 FQGNSA. This CDR3 comprises 14 residues. The CDR3 DNA reads TGTGCCAGCAGCTATCTACCGAGCACAGATACGCAGTATTTT. It is translated as CASSYLPSTDTQYF.

This clonotype was observed a handful of times. The chain is built from TRBV28 and TRBJ2-3, with 14 positions matching TRBD2. In germline, CDR1 is MDHEN, CDR2 SYDVKM. V lost 5 bases, J lost 8 bases, and 3 bases stayed unmatched. CDR3 length equals 14 residues. CDR3 residues: CASSAGTSGSTQYF. In DNA form, the CDR3 reads TGTGCCAGCAGTGCTGGGACTAGCGGGAGTACGCAGTATTTT.

This sequence joins TRBV28 and TRBJ2-1; TRBD1 matches 8 bases. The CDR3 has 15 residues. The J segment lost 8 bases and the V segment lost 4 bases, leaving 10 bases of the junction unmatched. CDR1 is MDHEN and CDR2 is SYDVKM in the germline V gene. CDR3 nucleotides: TGTGCCAGCAGTTCCCCAGGGGGCCCTTCTTATGAGCAGTTCTTC. It codes for CASSSPGGPSYEQFF.

With regard to this clonotype: This may arise from a read error, as a much more abundant clone is one base away. This chain uses TRBV14 with TRBJ1-2; unclear D gene. This CDR3 has 15 residues. Germline V CDR1 and CDR2: SGHDN, FVKESK. The CDR3 DNA is TGTGCCAGCAGCCAAGGACTGGGCATTCAATATGGCTCCACCTTC. It translates to CASSQGLGIQYGSTF.